The present T cell receptor beta chain was sequenced within a study of CD8 T cells in ankylosing spondylitis. General observations from the study: Relatively rare in peripheral blood, disease-linked clones were also CD8+. Ankylosing spondylitis blood appeared to carry a characteristic TCR beta motif of roughly 8 highly homologous variants.

The sample holds many counts of this clonotype. Its cognate antigen is unknown. V dropped 5 bases and J dropped 1 base, with 6 bases sitting between them. This CDR3 is 12 amino acids long. Germline CDR1 reads GTSNPN; CDR2 reads SVGIG (reference sequence). TCRdb re-called the 5' RACE reads with MiXCR, one entry per CDR3 protein. The table records under 150,000 distinct CDR3 sequences, 15% to 20% of them present only once. The TCR was taken from a male donor with ankylosing spondylitis. The sequenced material came from blood, either unsorted or a sorted T cell fraction (not recorded which). The chain carries TRBV30 and TRBJ2-1, with a possible D match to TRBD1 (5 bases). The DNA of the CDR3 is TGTGCCTGGGCAGGGTCCTACAATGAGCAGTTCTTC. Encoded protein: CAWAGSYNEQFF.